Here is one T cell receptor beta chain with its context. The antigen it binds to is not known. No base quality information exists; no much larger clone differs at one position. Patients with CD4+ T-LGLL were recruited at hematology units in Padova (Italy), Helsinki (Finland) and Shinshu (Japan). Patient samples were bead-purified CD4+, CD4+CD8+, CD57+ or CD56+ fractions, or unselected PBMC, depending on sample availability. Deep amplicon sequencing of the same DNA produced somatic STAT5B mutation profiles, and these profiles were combined with the patient TCRbeta data. All TCR-sequenced material derived from peripheral blood: patient blood samples and healthy donor buffy coats. Peripheral blood mononuclear cells were isolated by Ficoll-Hypaque gradient centrifugation. Genomic DNA was extracted with the Gentra Puregene Cell and Tissue kit and quantified on a Qubit 2.0 fluorometer. The immunoSEQ assay at survey resolution was used to sequence TCRbeta rearrangements from genomic DNA. The paper's processing steps were these. Clonotypes above 5% of the repertoire were treated as putative leukemic clones, yielding 45 to 60 across some 27 patients. In the TCR sequencing data, the lowest productive clonotype frequency that could be detected was 2.59 x 10-5. Only productive TCRbeta rearrangements, meaning sequences that were complete and in-frame, were kept for the analyses. Sample clonality was computed as Simpson clonality in the immunoSEQ Analyzer version 3.0. Clones were binned by frequency as very rare, small, medium, large (1-20%) or hyperexpanded (>20%). Generation probabilities were estimated with OLGA 1.2.3, V-gene circos plots were generated with VDJtools, specificities were searched for in VDJdb, and CDR3 motifs were identified with GLIPH. Here the immuneACCESS table is served through TCRdb, limited to in-frame sequences with V and J called. Missing clones are a known gap in these copies; in checked studies unresolved V genes cover under half, and the rest lacks a known reason. That table is the source of V, J and clone size, and D and trimming were worked out from the DNA. The sample profile shows hundreds of clones; around 69% of them were found once. The ten largest account for 90% to 97% of the sample.

This sample was taken from a study of STAT5B mutations in CD4+ large granular lymphocyte leukemia (dated by TCRdb to 2021 to 2024). At the level of the whole study: When cryopreserved patient cells were available, CD8+ cells were first depleted, and selection with anti-CD4 microbeads was then performed. TCRbeta repertoires of CD4+ T-cell large granular lymphocyte leukemia patients were compared with those of healthy blood donors. The purity of purified fractions was confirmed by flow cytometry on FACSCanto II or FACSVerse to exceed 95% among lymphocytes.

The germline V gene (reference sequence) sets CDR1 to LNHDA and CDR2 to SQIVND. Here V drops 4 bases and J drops 4 bases, and the junction holds 11 bases not matched to any gene. From its cysteine to its phenylalanine, the CDR3 spans 18 amino acids. Left in the record is the CDR3 DNA by itself, 54 bases read in frame from the first base. What the research found in general, with its limitations: Enrichment of TRBV06-family usage was observed among the top patient clones (8/27) relative to healthy controls (2/35). Compared with healthy CD4+ repertoires, CD4-sorted patient repertoires appeared more clonal, and this difference remained even after the putative leukemic clones were removed. Heterogeneous cell sources were used for patients, and only 5 or 6 CD4-sorted patient samples were included in the clonality comparison with healthy controls. The data were not HLA-matched, and the relatively small sample size could explain the higher clonality seen in CD4+ compared with CD8+ T-LGLL. Main leukemic clonotypes were private to each patient, although under 30% appeared at low frequency in other patients' non-leukemic repertoires.

In this chain, TRBV19 is recombined with TRBJ2-5; TRBD2 lines up with 14 middle nucleotides. The TCR sequence derives from a woman of 80 years or more with CD4+ T-cell large granular lymphocyte leukemia. The specimen was PBMCs. The CDR3 corresponds to CASSKTSGRAGVRETQYF. In nucleotides, the sequence is TGTGCCAGTAGTAAGACTAGCGGGAGGGCCGGGGTAAGAGAGACCCAGTACTTC.